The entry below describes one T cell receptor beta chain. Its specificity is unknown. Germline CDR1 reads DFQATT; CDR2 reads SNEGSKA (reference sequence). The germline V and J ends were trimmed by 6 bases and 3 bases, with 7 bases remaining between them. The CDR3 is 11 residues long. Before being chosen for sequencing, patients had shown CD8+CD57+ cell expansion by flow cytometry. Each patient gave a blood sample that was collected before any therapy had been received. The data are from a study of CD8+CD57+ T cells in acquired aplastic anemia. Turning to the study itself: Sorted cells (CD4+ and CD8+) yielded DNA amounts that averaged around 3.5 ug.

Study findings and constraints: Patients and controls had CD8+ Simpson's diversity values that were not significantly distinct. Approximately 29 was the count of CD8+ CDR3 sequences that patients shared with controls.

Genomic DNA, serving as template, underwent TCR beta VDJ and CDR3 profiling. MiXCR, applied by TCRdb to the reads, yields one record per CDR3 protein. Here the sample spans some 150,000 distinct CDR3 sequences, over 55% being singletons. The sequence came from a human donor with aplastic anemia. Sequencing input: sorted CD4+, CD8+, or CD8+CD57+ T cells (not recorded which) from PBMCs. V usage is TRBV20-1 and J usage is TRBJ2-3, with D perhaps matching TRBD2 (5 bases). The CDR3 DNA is TGCAGTGCGAGGAGGACAGATACGCAGTATTTT. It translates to CSARRTDTQYF.